The next 17 T cell receptor beta chains were all read from a single sample in a study of control samples from healthy donors and cancer patients. The protocol was immunoSEQ multiplex PCR, while the TCRdb copy is restricted to in-frame clones and leaves out a portion. The sample holds 150,000 to 200,000 clones. The sample consisted of blood. The receptor set was obtained from a woman aged 30 to 39 in good health.

The chain links TRBV4-1 to TRBJ2-2, with TRBD2 as a possible D gene (5 bases). Germline V gene lookup returns CDR1 MGHRA and CDR2 YSYEKL. V was trimmed by 4 bases and J by 0 bases, leaving 12 bases between them. The CDR3 covers 16 residues. The CDR3 nucleotides are TGCGCCAGCAGCCCAAAATTTAGCGCGAACACCGGGGAGCTGTTTTTT. It is translated as CASSPKFSANTGELFF.

The J gene is TRBJ1-1, the V gene TRBV6-5; 8 bases match TRBD1. After removal of 7 bases from V and 1 base from J, the junction contained 5 bases not matched to a gene. This CDR3 contains 14 residues. Germline lookup yields CDR1 MNHEY and CDR2 SVGAGI. Written as DNA, the CDR3 is TGTGCCAGCAAAATACAGGGGGGGAACACTGAAGCTTTCTTT. This codes for CASKIQGGNTEAFF.

The rearrangement uses TRBV2 and TRBJ2-7; D is tentatively TRBD1 or TRBD2 (5 bases each). Trimming pared 7 bases from V and 0 bases from J, leaving 7 bases between. Germline lookup yields CDR1 SNHLY and CDR2 FYNNEI. This CDR3 is 12 amino acids long. DNA of the CDR3: TGTGCCAGCACAGGGAGCTCCTACGAGCAGTACTTC. Translating gives CASTGSSYEQYF.

The chain links TRBV27 to TRBJ1-6; TRBD1 is a possible D gene (5 bases). The V and J ends lost 8 bases and 0 bases respectively, with 14 bases between them. The CDR3 is 16 amino acids. CDR1 is MNHEY, CDR2 SMNVEV, per germline (reference sequence). The CDR3 here is CASGKGSSSYNSPLHF. The CDR3 DNA follows: TGTGCCAGCGGGAAGGGGTCTAGCTCCTATAATTCACCCCTCCACTTT.

The chain employs TRBV6-6 and TRBJ1-6; 11 nucleotides align to TRBD1. Germline assignment: CDR1 MNHNY and CDR2 SVGAGI (reference sequence). The CDR3 spans 15 residues. Trimming cost V 7 bases and J 10 bases; bases outside gene matches: 9. The CDR3 nucleotides read TGTGCCAGCATCTTAGGGACAGGGGGTTTGTCACCCCTCCACTTT. Its translation: CASILGTGGLSPLHF.

The chain has TRBV28 and TRBJ1-2, with TRBD1 identical over 9 bases. Trimming cost V 2 bases and J 2 bases; bases outside gene matches: 6. The length of the CDR3 is 16 residues. Germline loops: CDR1 MDHEN, CDR2 SYDVKM. CDR3 sequence (DNA): TGTGCCAGCAGTTTAAATTACGGGACAGGGAACTATGGCTACACCTTC. Its translation: CASSLNYGTGNYGYTF.

J is TRBJ1-1 and V is TRBV28; 7 bases align to TRBD1. The CDR3 has 13 residues. V shed 8 bases and J 6 bases; nucleotides not matched to a gene: 9. The V gene's germline CDR1 is MDHEN and CDR2 SYDVKM. CDR3 residues: CASGDRANPEAFF. CDR3 nucleotides: TGTGCCAGCGGCGACAGGGCCAACCCTGAAGCTTTCTTT. Complete variable domain (other parts from reference TRBV28 and TRBJ1-1): DVKVTQSSRYLVKRTGEKVFLECVQDMDHENMFWYRQDPGLGLRLIYFSYDVKMKEKGDIPEGYSVSREKKERFSLILESASTNQTSMYLCASGDRANPEAFFGQGTRLTVV.

The chain recombines TRBV3-1 (or the pseudogene TRBV3-2) with TRBJ1-3; a weak D match, TRBD1 (6 bases). The germline V gene encodes CDR1 LGHDT and CDR2 YNNKEL (reference sequence). V lost 0 bases to trimming and J lost 0 bases, with 15 bases between them. This CDR3 contains 18 residues. The CDR3 sequence: CASSQEGGLNPSGNTIYF. The CDR3 region has the DNA TGTGCCAGCAGCCAAGAGGGGGGGCTGAACCCCTCTGGAAACACCATATATTTT.

The chain uses TRBV6-6 and TRBJ1-5; D gene unclear. Trimming shortened V by 2 bases and J by 6 bases, and 11 bases separated the two germline ends. Germline assignment: CDR1 MNHNY and CDR2 SVGAGI (reference sequence). CDR3 size: 14 residues. CDR3 residues: CASSYRQAGQPQHF. CDR3 coding DNA: TGTGCCAGCAGTTACCGACAAGCCGGTCAGCCCCAGCATTTT.

This sequence joins TRBV28 and TRBJ2-2; possible D gene TRBD2, 6 bases. The V end lost 7 bases, the J end lost 6 bases, and 15 bases lay between the germline ends. This CDR3 contains 14 residues. Looked up from germline, CDR1 is MDHEN and CDR2 is SYDVKM. CDR3 sequence: CASKLGGAPGELFF. In DNA, the CDR3 is TGTGCCAGCAAACTTGGCGGGGCTCCCGGGGAGCTGTTTTTT.

The genes are TRBV2 and TRBJ1-1, with no clear D. Trimming shortened V by 7 bases and J by 1 base, and 16 bases separated the two germline ends. Germline CDR1 and CDR2: SNHLY and FYNNEI. The CDR3 is 15 amino acids. The CDR3 bases are TGTGCCAGCACCCCAGGTCGTGGAAAGAACACTGAAGCTTTCTTT. Protein product: CASTPGRGKNTEAFF.

The chain joins TRBV24-1 to TRBJ1-1; D is ambiguous. V was shortened by 5 bases and J by 5 bases, with 11 bases between the two germline ends. The CDR3 loop spans 13 amino acids. Germline V lookup: CDR1 KGHDR, CDR2 SFDVKD. The CDR3 DNA sequence: TGTGCCACCAGTGCAAAGGGCAGGACTGAAGCTTTCTTT. It codes for CATSAKGRTEAFF.

The chain carries TRBV6-4 and TRBJ1-4; TRBD1 is a possible D gene (5 bases). Germline V lookup: CDR1 MRHNA, CDR2 SNTAGT. V was shortened by 6 bases and J by 10 bases, with 18 bases between the two germline ends. This CDR3 is 14 amino acids long. CDR3 sequence: CASRGTSGSGKLFF. The CDR3 DNA follows: TGTGCCAGCAGGGGGACCTCCGGCAGCGGAAAACTGTTTTTT.

The chain carries TRBV11-2 and TRBJ2-3, with 9 bases matching TRBD2. Trimming removed 5 bases from V and 4 bases from J; junction bases left unmatched: 4. The CDR3 totals 14 residues. The V gene's germline CDR1 is SGHAT and CDR2 FQNNGV. CDR3 protein: CASSQAGGADTQYF. For the CDR3, the DNA is TGTGCCAGCAGCCAGGCGGGGGGGGCAGATACGCAGTATTTT. Looking up the rest from reference TRBV11-2 and TRBJ2-3 gives the full variable domain: EAGVAQSPRYKIIEKRQSVAFWCNPISGHATLYWYQQILGQGPKLLIQFQNNGVVDDSQLPKDRFSAERLKGVDSTLKIQPAKLEDSAVYLCASSQAGGADTQYFGPGTRLTVL.

V and J are TRBV6-6 and TRBJ2-7; maybe TRBD1 (6 bases). V lost 4 bases, J lost 8 bases, and 21 bases lay in between. The CDR3 runs 15 residues. In germline, CDR1 is MNHNY, CDR2 SVGAGI (reference sequence). CDR3 residues: CASSSGQTSASQQYF. CDR3 DNA sequence: TGTGCCAGCAGTTCCGGACAGACCAGCGCGTCCCAGCAGTACTTC.

The rearrangement links TRBV7-9 to TRBJ1-2; 7 bases map to TRBD1. This CDR3 comprises 13 residues. Trimming cost V 4 bases and J 4 bases; bases outside gene matches: 3. Germline CDR1 reads SEHNR; CDR2 reads FQNEAQ (reference sequence). The CDR3 DNA sequence: TGTGCCAGCAGCTCCGGGACAGTCTATGGCTACACCTTC. This gives the protein CASSSGTVYGYTF.

This chain joins TRBV3-1 (or the pseudogene TRBV3-2) and TRBJ1-3; D possibly corresponds to TRBD1 (6 bases). V lost 4 bases and J 0 bases, leaving 10 bases between the germline ends. The CDR3 extends over 15 amino acids. Germline V CDR1 and CDR2: LGHDT, YNNKEL (reference sequence). CDR3 loop: CASSRQDFSGNTIYF. The CDR3 DNA is TGTGCCAGCAGCCGACAGGATTTCTCTGGAAACACCATATATTTT.